Included here is one T cell receptor (beta chain) sequence, with context. Its antigen is not known. Trimming took 2 bases from V and 1 from J, leaving 11 bases between them. The CDR3 extends over 15 amino acids. Germline V CDR1 and CDR2: MNHEY, SVGAGI. This entry is derived from a study of shared clonotypes between healthy human individuals. For the study at large: Every donor yielded three CD4 naive, three CD4 memory, two CD8 naive and one CD8 memory plate.

Whole-study results and caveats: Some naive CD4 clonotypes, roughly 4.7%, turned up in common across a few donors.

Clones were sequenced by immunoSEQ multiplex PCR, and TCRdb holds only the in-frame ones, with some missing. The sample lists 2 million or so clones; 95% were seen once. The chain links TRBV6-5 to TRBJ1-1; D unresolved. The sample taken for sequencing was naive CD4+ T cells sorted from blood. Noted subset: CD45RA+ positively selected. The TCR comes from a man aged 18 to 30 in good health. The CDR3 bases are TGTGCCAGCAGTTACAGGAGACTTACGAACACTGAAGCTTTCTTT. Translated, it gives CASSYRRLTNTEAFF.